This paragraph reports one T cell receptor beta chain. Antigen: not known. These data are taken from a study of T cell repertoires and HLA-DP antigens. As for the study in general: In vitro CD4+ alloreactivity was against HeLa-presented HLA-DP.

Using immunoSEQ multiplex PCR, the repertoire was profiled, and TCRdb retains in-frame clones only, with some absent. The data show some 89,000 clones, about 89% seen once. The V end was cut by 5 bases, the J end by 4 bases, with 21 bases between. There are 15 residues in the CDR3. Per the germline V gene, CDR1 is GTSNPN and CDR2 is SVGIG (reference sequence). The chain recombines TRBV30 with TRBJ2-7; D is unresolved. The receptor comes from a man aged 45-60 years in good health and CMV-seronegative. The material sequenced was CD4+ T cells from PBMCs. The DNA for the CDR3 is TGTGCCTGGGTTTCCTCTCGACGCTTCCGATACGAGCAGTACTTC. Translation: CAWVSSRRFRYEQYF.